The sequence of this T cell receptor beta chain was determined in a study of control samples from healthy donors and cancer patients. Libraries were prepared by immunoSEQ multiplex PCR; TCRdb keeps only in-frame clonotypes and omits some of them. The sample shows tens of thousands of clones, 85% to 90% of them seen only once. From germline, CDR1 is LGHDT and CDR2 YNNKEL (reference sequence). The CDR3 is 12 residues long. Trimming shortened V by 6 bases and J by 4 bases, and 6 bases separated the two germline ends. The sequenced sample consisted of blood. The clonotype was recovered from a woman aged 45-59 years in good health. This chain connects TRBV3-1 (or the pseudogene TRBV3-2) to TRBJ2-2; D remains ambiguous. The CDR3 sequence is CASRGRTGELFF. The CDR3 nucleotides are TGTGCCAGCAGAGGTCGCACCGGGGAGCTGTTTTTT.